The 14 T cell receptor beta chains given below trace back to one sample, sequenced in a study of shared clonotypes between healthy human individuals. Produced via immunoSEQ multiplex PCR; TCRdb's table is partial and in-frame only. The sample has 900,000 to 1,200,000 clones; around 78% are singletons. The sample taken for sequencing was memory CD4+ T cells from PBMCs. The subset was: CD45RA-negative fraction. These receptor sequences come from a man younger than 30 in good health. Some clones in this sample may be carry-over from other donors' samples.

Regarding this clone: A far more abundant clone sits one base away, making this likely a read error. Other DNA variants within this sample encode the same CDR3. The chain employs TRBV30 and TRBJ2-3; tentatively, D is TRBD1 (6 bases). In germline, CDR1 is GTSNPN, CDR2 SVGIG (reference sequence). The CDR3 length is 13 residues. The CDR3 DNA follows: TGCGCCTGCAACAGGGCTCGTACAGATACGCAGTATTTT. Encoded protein: CACNRARTDTQYF.

This clone appeared a single time. Other nucleotide sequences in the sample specify the same CDR3. The gene calls are TRBV28 and TRBJ2-5, with 7 nucleotides matching TRBD1. J lost 4 bases, V lost 8 bases, and 7 bases had no gene match. Germline V lookup: CDR1 MDHEN, CDR2 SYDVKM. The CDR3 sequence is 13 residues long. CDR3 bases: TGTGCCAGCCGACAGGGAGCGCGAGAGACCCAGTACTTC. Translation gives CASRQGARETQYF.

The chain employs TRBV11-2 and TRBJ1-2; no clear D. Germline V gene sequence: CDR1 SGHAT, CDR2 FQNNGV. Trimming left V 0 bases short and J 4 bases short, with 6 bases between. The CDR3 contains 13 residues. CDR3 residues: CASSLERGYGYTF. CDR3 sequence (DNA): TGTGCCAGCAGCTTAGAGCGGGGCTATGGCTACACCTTC.

V and J are TRBV2 and TRBJ2-3; D unclear. This CDR3 is 10 amino acids long. Between the trimmed V and J ends, which lost 8 bases and 6 bases, there was a span of 6 bases. Germline CDR1 reads SNHLY; CDR2 reads FYNNEI. The CDR3 bases are TGTGCCAGCTGGGCGGATACGCAGTATTTT. Translated: CASWADTQYF.

This chain links TRBV18 with TRBJ2-1, with no clear D. The germline V and J ends were trimmed by 6 bases and 5 bases, with 14 bases remaining between them. CDR3 size: 14 residues. The germline V gene encodes CDR1 KGHSH and CDR2 LQKENI. The chain's CDR3 is CASSYTYPDNEQFF. CDR3 DNA: TGTGCCAGCTCGTATACCTATCCTGACAATGAGCAGTTCTTC. Together with reference TRBV18 and TRBJ2-1, the CDR3 gives the full variable domain: NAGVMQNPRHLVRRRGQEARLRCSPMKGHSHVYWYRQLPEEGLKFMVYLQKENIIDESGMPKERFSAEFPKEGPSILRIQQVVRGDSAAYFCASSYTYPDNEQFFGPGTRLTVL.

The rearrangement joins TRBV19 to TRBJ2-1; no clear D. Germline loops: CDR1 LNHDA, CDR2 SQIVND (reference sequence). Trimming left V 3 bases short and J 2 bases short, with 8 bases between. The CDR3 sequence is 14 residues long. The CDR3 is CASSMYPAYNEQFF. The DNA of the CDR3 is TGTGCCAGTAGTATGTATCCTGCCTACAATGAGCAGTTCTTC. Drawing the rest from reference TRBV19 and TRBJ2-1, the complete variable domain is DGGITQSPKYLFRKEGQNVTLSCEQNLNHDAMYWYRQDPGQGLRLIYYSQIVNDFQKGDIAEGYSVSREKKESFPLTVTSAQKNPTAFYLCASSMYPAYNEQFFGPGTRLTVL.

This sequence joins TRBV25-1 and TRBJ1-4; D gene ambiguous. Germline V gives CDR1 MGHDK, CDR2 SYGVNS. The CDR3 spans 15 residues. V was trimmed by 5 bases and J by 3 bases, leaving 13 bases between them. The CDR3 DNA reads TGTGCCAGCAGTAGGGATCGGACGTCTAATGAAAAACTGTTTTTT. Its protein is CASSRDRTSNEKLFF.

This chain joins TRBV7-3 and TRBJ2-2; possible D gene TRBD2, 6 bases. Germline CDR1 reads SGHTA; CDR2 reads FQGTGA. Trimming shortened V by 1 base and J by 4 bases, and 10 bases separated the two germline ends. This CDR3 has 15 amino acids. The CDR3 region has the DNA TGTGCCAGCAGCTTAATGGGAGGTTCCACCGGGGAGCTGTTTTTT. Encoded protein: CASSLMGGSTGELFF.

V is TRBV28 and J is TRBJ1-1; D is possibly TRBD1 (6 bases). The ends were cut back, 5 bases at V and 5 bases at J, with 18 bases in the middle. Germline values: CDR1 MDHEN, CDR2 SYDVKM. CDR3 length equals 15 residues. The CDR3 sequence: CASSPPGGARTEAFF. CDR3 nucleotides: TGTGCCAGCAGTCCCCCTGGGGGGGCGCGGACTGAAGCTTTCTTT.

The chain joins TRBV30 to TRBJ1-6, with D perhaps matching TRBD1 (5 bases). CDR1 and CDR2 from the germline V gene are GTSNPN and SVGIG (reference sequence). V was pared by 3 bases and J by 10 bases, with 16 bases between. The CDR3 consists of 14 residues. In nucleotides, the CDR3 is TGTGCCTGGAGGGTCTGGGACCCCAGGTCACCCCTCCACTTT. Amino acid sequence: CAWRVWDPRSPLHF.

J is TRBJ1-1 and V is TRBV10-3, with 10 positions matching TRBD1. Germline V gives CDR1 ENHRY, CDR2 SYGVKD. After removal of 2 bases from V and 4 bases from J, the junction contained 4 bases not matched to a gene. This CDR3 spans 15 amino acids. CDR3 residues: CAISEDRGRATEAFF. The CDR3 nucleotides are TGTGCCATCAGTGAGGACAGGGGGCGCGCCACTGAAGCTTTCTTT.

The rearrangement joins TRBV6-6 to TRBJ2-3, with 8 bases identical to TRBD2. Losses at the gene ends were 6 bases for V and 2 bases for J; bases not matched to a gene: 4. There are 14 residues in the CDR3. Per the germline V gene, CDR1 is MNHNY and CDR2 is SVGAGI (reference sequence). CDR3 coding DNA: TGTGCCAGCAGGCCAGCGGGAGTCACAGATACGCAGTATTTT. It is translated as CASRPAGVTDTQYF.

The chain recombines TRBV15 with TRBJ2-5, with TRBD1 as a possible D gene (5 bases). The CDR3 has 15 residues. The germline CDR1 and CDR2 sequences are LNHNV and YYDKDF (reference sequence). V lost 6 bases and J 5 bases, leaving 19 bases between the germline ends. The CDR3: CATRGIQAMEETQYF. CDR3 DNA sequence: TGTGCCACCAGAGGAATACAGGCTATGGAGGAGACCCAGTACTTC. Looking up the rest from reference TRBV15 and TRBJ2-5 gives the full variable domain: DAMVIQNPRYQVTQFGKPVTLSCSQTLNHNVMYWYQQKSSQAPKLLFHYYDKDFNNEADTPDNFQSRRPNTSFCFLDIRSPGLGDTAMYLCATRGIQAMEETQYFGPGTRLLVL.

The rearrangement uses TRBV9 and TRBJ2-1; 8 bases are shared with TRBD2. Germline loops: CDR1 SGDLS, CDR2 YYNGEE. Trimming cost V 0 bases and J 4 bases; bases outside gene matches: 12. The CDR3 is made up of 18 amino acids. As DNA, the CDR3 is TGTGCCAGCAGCGTAGAGTCAGGAGCGGGAGTGGGTTACAATGAGCAGTTCTTC. Encoded protein: CASSVESGAGVGYNEQFF.